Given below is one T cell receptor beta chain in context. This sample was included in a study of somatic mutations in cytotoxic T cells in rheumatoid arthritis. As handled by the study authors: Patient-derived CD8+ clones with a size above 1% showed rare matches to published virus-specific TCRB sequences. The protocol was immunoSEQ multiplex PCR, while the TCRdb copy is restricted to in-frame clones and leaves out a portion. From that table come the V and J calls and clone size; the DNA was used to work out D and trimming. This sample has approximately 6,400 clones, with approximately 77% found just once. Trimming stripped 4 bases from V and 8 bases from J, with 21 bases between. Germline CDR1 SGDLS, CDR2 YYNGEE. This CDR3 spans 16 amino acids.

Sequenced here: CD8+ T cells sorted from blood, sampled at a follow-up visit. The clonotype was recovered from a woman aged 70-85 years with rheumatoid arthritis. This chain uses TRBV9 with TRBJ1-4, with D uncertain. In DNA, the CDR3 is TGTGCCAGCAGCACATCCGTCACGGTTGCTTCCGAAAAACTGTTTTTT. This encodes CASSTSVTVASEKLFF.